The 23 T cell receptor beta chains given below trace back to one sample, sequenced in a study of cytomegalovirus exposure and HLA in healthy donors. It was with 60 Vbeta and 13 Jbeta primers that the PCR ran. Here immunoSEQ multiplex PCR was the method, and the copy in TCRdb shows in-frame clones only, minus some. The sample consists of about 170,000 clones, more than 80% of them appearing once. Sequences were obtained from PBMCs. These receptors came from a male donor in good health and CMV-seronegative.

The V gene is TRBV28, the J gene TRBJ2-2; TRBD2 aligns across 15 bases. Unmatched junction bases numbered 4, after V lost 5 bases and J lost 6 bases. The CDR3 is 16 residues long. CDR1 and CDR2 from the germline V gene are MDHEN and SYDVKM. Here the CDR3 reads CASSPWTSGGAGELFF. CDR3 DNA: TGTGCCAGCAGTCCCTGGACTAGCGGGGGGGCCGGGGAGCTGTTTTTT.

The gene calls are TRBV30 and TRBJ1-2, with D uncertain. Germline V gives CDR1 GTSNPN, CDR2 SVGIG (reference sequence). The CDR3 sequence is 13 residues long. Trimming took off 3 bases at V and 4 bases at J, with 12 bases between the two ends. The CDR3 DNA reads TGTGCCTGGAGCTCGGTGGGAGTCTATGGCTACACCTTC. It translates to CAWSSVGVYGYTF.

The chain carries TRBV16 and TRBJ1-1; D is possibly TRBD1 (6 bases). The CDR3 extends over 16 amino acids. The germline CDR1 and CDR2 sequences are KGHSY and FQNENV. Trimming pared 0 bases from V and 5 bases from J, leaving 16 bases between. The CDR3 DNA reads TGTGCCAGCAGCCAATCGGTAGGGCCAAGGGGGACTGAAGCTTTCTTT. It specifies CASSQSVGPRGTEAFF.

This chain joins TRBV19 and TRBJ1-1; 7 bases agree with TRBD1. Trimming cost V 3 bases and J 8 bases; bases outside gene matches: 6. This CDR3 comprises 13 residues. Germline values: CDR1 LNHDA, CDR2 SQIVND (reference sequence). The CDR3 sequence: CASSIIQGEEAFF. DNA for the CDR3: TGTGCCAGTAGTATCATTCAGGGGGAGGAAGCTTTCTTT.

In nucleotides, the CDR3 is TGCAGTGCTAGGCAGGGTGGCTACACCTTC. Translating gives CSARQGGYTF. The chain employs TRBV20-1 and TRBJ1-2, with D tentatively TRBD1 (5 bases). Germline CDR1 is DFQATT and CDR2 is SNEGSKA (reference sequence). V was cut by 3 bases and J by 7 bases, with 6 bases left in between. The CDR3 is 10 residues long.

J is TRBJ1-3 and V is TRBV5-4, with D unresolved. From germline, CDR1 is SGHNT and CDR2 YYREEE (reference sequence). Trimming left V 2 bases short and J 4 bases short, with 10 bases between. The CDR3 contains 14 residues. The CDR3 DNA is TGTGCCAGCAGCTTCCATGGGCCGGGAAACACCATATATTTT. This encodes CASSFHGPGNTIYF.

The CDR3 DNA reads TGCGCCAGCAGCTTGGGAGGTCGGCAGGGTCCTCGCACAGATACGCAGTATTTT. Protein product: CASSLGGRQGPRTDTQYF. The chain links TRBV5-1 to TRBJ2-3; D perhaps matches TRBD1 (5 bases). Per germline, CDR1 SGHRS and CDR2 YFSETQ. The CDR3 length is 18 residues. V shed 0 bases and J shed 1 base, with 18 bases lying between them.

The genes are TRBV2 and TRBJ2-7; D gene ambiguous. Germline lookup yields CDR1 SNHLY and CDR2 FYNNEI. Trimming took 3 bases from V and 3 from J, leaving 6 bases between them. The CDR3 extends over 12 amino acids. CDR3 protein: CASSDFIYEQYF. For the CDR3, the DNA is TGTGCCAGCAGTGACTTTATCTACGAGCAGTACTTC.

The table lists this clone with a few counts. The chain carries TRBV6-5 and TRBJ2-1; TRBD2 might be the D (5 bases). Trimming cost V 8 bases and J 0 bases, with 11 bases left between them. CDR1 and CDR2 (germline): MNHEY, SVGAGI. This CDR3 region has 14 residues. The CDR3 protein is CASEGRSSYNEQFF. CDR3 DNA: TGTGCCAGCGAGGGCAGGAGCTCCTACAATGAGCAGTTCTTC.

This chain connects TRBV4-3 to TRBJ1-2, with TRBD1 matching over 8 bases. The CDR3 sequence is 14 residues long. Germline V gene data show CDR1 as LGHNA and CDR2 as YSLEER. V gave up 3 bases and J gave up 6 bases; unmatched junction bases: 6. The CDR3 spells CASSHRQGRNGYTF. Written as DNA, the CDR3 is TGCGCCAGCAGCCACCGACAGGGGAGGAATGGCTACACCTTC.

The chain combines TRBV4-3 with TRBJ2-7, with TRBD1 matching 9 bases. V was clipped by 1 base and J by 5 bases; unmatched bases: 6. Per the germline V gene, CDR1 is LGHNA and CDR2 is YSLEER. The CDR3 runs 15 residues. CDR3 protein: CASSQAEQGADEQYF. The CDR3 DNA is TGCGCCAGCAGCCAAGCGGAACAGGGGGCGGACGAGCAGTACTTC.

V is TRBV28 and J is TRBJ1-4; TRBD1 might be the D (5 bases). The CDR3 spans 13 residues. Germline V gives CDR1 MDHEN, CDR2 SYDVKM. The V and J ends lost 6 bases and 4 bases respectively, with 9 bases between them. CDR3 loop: CASRGRGNEKLFF. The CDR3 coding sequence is TGTGCCAGCAGGGGGCGAGGTAATGAAAAACTGTTTTTT.

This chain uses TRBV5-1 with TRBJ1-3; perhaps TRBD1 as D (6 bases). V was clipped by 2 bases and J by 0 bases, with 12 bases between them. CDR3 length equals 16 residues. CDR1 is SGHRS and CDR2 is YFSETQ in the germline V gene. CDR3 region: CASSLDRYSSGNTIYF. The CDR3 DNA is TGCGCCAGCAGCTTAGACAGGTATAGCTCTGGAAACACCATATATTTT. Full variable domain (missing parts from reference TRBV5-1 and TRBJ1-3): KAGVTQTPRYLIKTRGQQVTLSCSPISGHRSVSWYQQTPGQGLQFLFEYFSETQRNKGNFPGRFSGRQFSNSRSEMNVSTLELGDSALYLCASSLDRYSSGNTIYFGEGSWLTVV.

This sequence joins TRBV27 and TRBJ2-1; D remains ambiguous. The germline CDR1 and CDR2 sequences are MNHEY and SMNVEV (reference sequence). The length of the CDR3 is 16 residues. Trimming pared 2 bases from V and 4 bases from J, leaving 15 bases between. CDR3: CASSLMVAVAYNEQFF. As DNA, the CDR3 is TGTGCCAGCAGTTTAATGGTTGCCGTAGCTTACAATGAGCAGTTCTTC.

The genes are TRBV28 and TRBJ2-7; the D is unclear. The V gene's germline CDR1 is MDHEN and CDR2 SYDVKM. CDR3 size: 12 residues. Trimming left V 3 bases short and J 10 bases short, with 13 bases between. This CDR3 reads CASSFNGEIQYF. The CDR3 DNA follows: TGTGCCAGCAGTTTTAATGGTGAGATTCAGTACTTC.

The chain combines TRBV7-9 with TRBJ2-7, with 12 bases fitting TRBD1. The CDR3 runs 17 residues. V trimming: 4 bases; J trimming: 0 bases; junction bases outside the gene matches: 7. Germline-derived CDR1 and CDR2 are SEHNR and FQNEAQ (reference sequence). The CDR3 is CASSSGTGGLSSYEQYF. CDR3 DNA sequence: TGTGCCAGCAGCTCAGGGACAGGGGGCCTAAGCTCCTACGAGCAGTACTTC.

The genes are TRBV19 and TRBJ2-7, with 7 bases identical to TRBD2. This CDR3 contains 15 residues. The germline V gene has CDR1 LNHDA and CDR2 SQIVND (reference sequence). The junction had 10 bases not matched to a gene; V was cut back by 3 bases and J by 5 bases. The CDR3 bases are TGTGCCAGTAGTATTAGTGCCGCCGGGACTAACGAGCAGTACTTC. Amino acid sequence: CASSISAAGTNEQYF. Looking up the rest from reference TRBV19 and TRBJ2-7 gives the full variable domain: DGGITQSPKYLFRKEGQNVTLSCEQNLNHDAMYWYRQDPGQGLRLIYYSQIVNDFQKGDIAEGYSVSREKKESFPLTVTSAQKNPTAFYLCASSISAAGTNEQYFGPGTRLTVT.

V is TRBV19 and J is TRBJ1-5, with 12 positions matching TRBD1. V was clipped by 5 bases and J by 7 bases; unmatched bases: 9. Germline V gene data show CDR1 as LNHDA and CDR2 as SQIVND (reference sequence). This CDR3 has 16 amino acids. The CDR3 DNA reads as TGTGCCAGTAGTCTTCCCGGGACAGGGGGCGAACAGCCCCAGCATTTT. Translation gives CASSLPGTGGEQPQHF.

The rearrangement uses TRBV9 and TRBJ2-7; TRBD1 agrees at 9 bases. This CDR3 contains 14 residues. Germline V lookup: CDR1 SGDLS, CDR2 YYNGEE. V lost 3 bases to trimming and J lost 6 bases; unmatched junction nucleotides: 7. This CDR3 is CASSARQGGGEQYF. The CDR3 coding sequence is TGTGCCAGCAGCGCCCGACAGGGGGGCGGCGAGCAGTACTTC.

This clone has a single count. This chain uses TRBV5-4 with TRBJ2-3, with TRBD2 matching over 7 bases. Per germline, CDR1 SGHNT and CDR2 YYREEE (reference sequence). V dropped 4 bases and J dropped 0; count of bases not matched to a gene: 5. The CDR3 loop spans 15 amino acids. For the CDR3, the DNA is TGTGCCAGCAGCATCCGGGGGGTGAGCACAGATACGCAGTATTTT. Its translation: CASSIRGVSTDTQYF.

The CDR3 coding sequence is TGTGCCAGCAGCTTGGACCTAAGCGCCACCGGGGAGCTGTTTTTT. Amino acid sequence: CASSLDLSATGELFF. The V call is TRBV5-4, the J call TRBJ2-2; unclear D gene. In germline, CDR1 is SGHNT, CDR2 YYREEE (reference sequence). The CDR3 sequence is 15 residues long. The V and J ends lost 0 bases and 4 bases respectively, with 10 bases between them.

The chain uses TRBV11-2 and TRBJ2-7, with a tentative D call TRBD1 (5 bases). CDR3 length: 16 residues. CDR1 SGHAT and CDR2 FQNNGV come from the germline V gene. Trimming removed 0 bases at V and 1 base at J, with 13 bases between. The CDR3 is CASSLDRQGKSYEQYF. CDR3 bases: TGTGCCAGCAGCTTAGATCGGCAGGGCAAGTCCTACGAGCAGTACTTC.

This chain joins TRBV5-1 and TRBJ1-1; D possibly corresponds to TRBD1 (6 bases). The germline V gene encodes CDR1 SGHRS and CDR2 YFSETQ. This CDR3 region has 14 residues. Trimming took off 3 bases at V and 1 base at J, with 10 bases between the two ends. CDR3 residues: CASSSVQGNTEAFF. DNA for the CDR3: TGCGCCAGCAGCTCCGTACAGGGGAACACTGAAGCTTTCTTT.